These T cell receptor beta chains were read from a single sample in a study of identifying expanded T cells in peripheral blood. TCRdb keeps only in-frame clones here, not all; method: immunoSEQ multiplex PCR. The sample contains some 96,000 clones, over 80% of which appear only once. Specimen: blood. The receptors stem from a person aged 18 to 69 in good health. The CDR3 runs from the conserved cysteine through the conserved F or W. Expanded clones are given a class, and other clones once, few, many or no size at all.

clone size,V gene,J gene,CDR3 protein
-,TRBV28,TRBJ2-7,CASSLAAGEQYF
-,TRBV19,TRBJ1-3,CASSRGTQRNTIYF
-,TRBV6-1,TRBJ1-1,CASSDEGSEAFF
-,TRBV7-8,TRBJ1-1,CASSLEGSPRAFF
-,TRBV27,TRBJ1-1,CASSLVGSDTEAFF
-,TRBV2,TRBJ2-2,CASSFTDRGFAGELFF
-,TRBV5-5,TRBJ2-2,CASSLGAGELFF
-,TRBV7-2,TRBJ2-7,CASSLTRRLAGDDHEQYF
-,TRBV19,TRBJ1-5,CASSSTENSNQPQHF
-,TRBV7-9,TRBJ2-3,CASSLTWSDTQYF
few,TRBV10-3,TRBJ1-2,CAISAQDGVYGYTF
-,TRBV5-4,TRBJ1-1,CASSRATGGLINTEAFF
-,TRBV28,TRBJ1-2,CASSLKVDYGYTF
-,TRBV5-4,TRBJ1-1,CASSPQAGQTEAFF
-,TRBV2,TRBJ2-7,CALRDRDSYEQYF
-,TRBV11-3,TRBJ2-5,CASSYRGRSGETQYF
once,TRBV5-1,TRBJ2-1,CASSSSYGTSGSSSYNEQFF
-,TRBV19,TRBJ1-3,CATGPPAGVRNTIYF
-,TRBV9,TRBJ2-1,CASSPPRGLAGVGNEQFF
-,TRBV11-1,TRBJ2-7,CASSHGQGRYEQYF
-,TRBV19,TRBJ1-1,CASSTYSLNTEAFF
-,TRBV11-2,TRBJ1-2,CASSLGFEANYGYTF
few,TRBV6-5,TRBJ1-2,CASSPRRTENYGYTF
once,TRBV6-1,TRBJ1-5,CASSEGLSRNQPQHF
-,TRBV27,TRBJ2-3,CASSLAQGVTDTQYF
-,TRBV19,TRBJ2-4,CASKEGASKNIQYF
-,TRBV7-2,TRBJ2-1,CASSLVGTSGPNEQFF
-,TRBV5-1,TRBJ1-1,CASSLEGTRTEAFF
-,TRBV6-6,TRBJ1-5,CASSYPGRSNQPQHF
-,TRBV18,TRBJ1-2,CASSLTDTLYTF
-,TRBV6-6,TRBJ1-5,CASSYESGNQPQHF
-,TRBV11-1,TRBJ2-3,CASSPNWGTDTQYF
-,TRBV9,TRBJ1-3,CASSVQEDTIYF
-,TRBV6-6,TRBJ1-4,CASSYSEEKLFF
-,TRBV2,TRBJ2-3,CASHPSSGGVTDTQYF